Sequencing of this T cell receptor beta chain was carried out in a study of PD-L1 blockade in urothelial cancer. From germline, CDR1 is MNHNY and CDR2 SVGAGI (reference sequence). The CDR3 totals 15 residues. Trimming took 7 bases from V and 0 from J, leaving 14 bases between them. Documented time point: pretreatment peripheral blood. Patients had locally advanced or metastatic urothelial carcinoma. Between 1 and 8 samples per patient were obtained, pretreatment and on-treatment. Repertoires were generated with immunoSEQ multiplex PCR, while TCRdb's copy carries only in-frame clones and drops some. The data contain roughly 39,000 clones, approximately 91% of them seen just once; the ten biggest clones take up 11%.

The sequencing used PBMCs, collected around atezolizumab (anti-PD-L1) treatment. The TCR originated in a woman in her sixties with urothelial cancer. The chain combines TRBV6-6 with TRBJ2-3, with a tentative D call TRBD2 (7 bases). Written as DNA, the CDR3 is TGTGCCAGCATGGGGGCGGGAGAGAGCACAGATACGCAGTATTTT. As protein: CASMGAGESTDTQYF.